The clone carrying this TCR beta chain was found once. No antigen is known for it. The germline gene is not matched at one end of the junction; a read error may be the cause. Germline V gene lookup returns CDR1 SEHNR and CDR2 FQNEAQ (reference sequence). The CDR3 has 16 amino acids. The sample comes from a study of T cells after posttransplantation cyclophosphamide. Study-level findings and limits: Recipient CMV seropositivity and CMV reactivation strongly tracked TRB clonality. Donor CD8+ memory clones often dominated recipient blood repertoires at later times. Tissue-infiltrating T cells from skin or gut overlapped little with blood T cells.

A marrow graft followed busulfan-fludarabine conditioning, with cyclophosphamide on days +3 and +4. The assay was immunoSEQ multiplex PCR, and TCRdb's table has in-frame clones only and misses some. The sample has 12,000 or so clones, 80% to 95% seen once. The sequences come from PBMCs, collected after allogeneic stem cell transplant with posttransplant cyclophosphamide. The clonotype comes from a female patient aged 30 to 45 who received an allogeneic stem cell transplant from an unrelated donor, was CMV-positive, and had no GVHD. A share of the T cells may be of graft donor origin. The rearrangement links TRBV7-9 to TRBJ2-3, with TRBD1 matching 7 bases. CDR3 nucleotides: TGTGCCAGCAGCTGGGGAAATACAGGGGACGTGCCGCGATATCTTTTT. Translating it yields CASSWGNTGDVPRYLF.